The clone carrying this T cell receptor (beta chain) was detected many times. The target antigen is unknown. V was shortened by 5 bases and J by 0 bases, with 13 bases between the two germline ends. The length of the CDR3 is 15 residues. Germline V lookup: CDR1 SNHLY, CDR2 FYNNEI. These data originate in a study of T cells in Graves' hyperthyroidism and ophthalmopathy. Points from the study as a whole: Ophthalmopathy was predicted by the model a median of roughly 6 months ahead of onset.

Diagnoses rested on clinical symptoms, serum thyroxine and TRAb, thyroid ultrasound and orbital computed tomography. Amplification yielded TCR beta CDR3 regions, with RNA transcripts as the source. First-round RT-PCR with HTBI primers amplified the TCR CDR3 region. TCRdb processed the multiplex PCR reads anew with MiXCR; each CDR3 protein has one entry. Seen here are under 650,000 distinct CDR3 sequences, around 15% observed once, and the top ten hold 3% to 4.5%. Sequencing was performed on blood. The chain combines TRBV2 with TRBJ1-1; D possibly corresponds to TRBD1 (5 bases). The receptor was isolated from a woman in her twenties or thirties with Graves' hyperthyroidism. The CDR3 DNA sequence: TGTGCCAGCAGTCCTCGGACATCTGTGAACACTGAAGCTTTCTTT. This sequence encodes CASSPRTSVNTEAFF.